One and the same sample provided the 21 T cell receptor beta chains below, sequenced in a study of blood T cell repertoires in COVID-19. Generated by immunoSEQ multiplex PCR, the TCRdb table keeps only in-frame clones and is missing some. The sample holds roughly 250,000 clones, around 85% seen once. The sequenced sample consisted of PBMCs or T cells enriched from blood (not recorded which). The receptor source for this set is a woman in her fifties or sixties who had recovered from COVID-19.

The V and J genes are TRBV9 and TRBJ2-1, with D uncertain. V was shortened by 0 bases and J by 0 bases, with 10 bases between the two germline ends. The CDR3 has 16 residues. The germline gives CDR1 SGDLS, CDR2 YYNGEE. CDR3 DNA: TGTGCCAGCAGCGTAGGCCCCTATAGCTCCTACAATGAGCAGTTCTTC. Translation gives CASSVGPYSSYNEQFF.

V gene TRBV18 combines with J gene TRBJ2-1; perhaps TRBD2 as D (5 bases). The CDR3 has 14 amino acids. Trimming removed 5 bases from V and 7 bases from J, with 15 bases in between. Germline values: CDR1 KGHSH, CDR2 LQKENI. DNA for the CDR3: TGTGCCAGCTCATTTGGACCGGGATTTAATGAGCAGTTCTTC. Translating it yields CASSFGPGFNEQFF.

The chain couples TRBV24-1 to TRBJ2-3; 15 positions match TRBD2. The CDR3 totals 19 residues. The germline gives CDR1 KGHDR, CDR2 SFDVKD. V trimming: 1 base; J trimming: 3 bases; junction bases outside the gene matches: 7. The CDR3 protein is CATSDFRGLAGGPTDTQYF. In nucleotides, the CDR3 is TGTGCCACCAGTGATTTCAGAGGACTAGCGGGAGGGCCAACAGATACGCAGTATTTT.

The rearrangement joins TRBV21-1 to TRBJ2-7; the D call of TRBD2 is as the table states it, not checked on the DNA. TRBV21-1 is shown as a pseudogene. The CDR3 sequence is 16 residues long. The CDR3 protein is CASSNSGLAGGCEQYF. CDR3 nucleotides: TGTGCCAGCAGCAATAGTGGACTAGCGGGAGGGTGCGAGCAGTACTTC.

The CDR3 sequence is CASSTPTQMPDTQYF. In DNA, the CDR3 is TGTGCCAGCAGCACCCCCACCCAGATGCCAGATACGCAGTATTTT. V gene TRBV27 combines with J gene TRBJ2-3; no firm D call. CDR3 length equals 15 residues. V was pared by 6 bases and J by 4 bases, with 17 bases between. Per the germline V gene, CDR1 is MNHEY and CDR2 is SMNVEV (reference sequence).

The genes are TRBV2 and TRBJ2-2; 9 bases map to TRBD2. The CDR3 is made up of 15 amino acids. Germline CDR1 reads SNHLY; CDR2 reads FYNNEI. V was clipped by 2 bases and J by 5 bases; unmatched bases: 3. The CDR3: CASSEISGSTGELFF. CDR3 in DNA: TGTGCCAGCAGTGAAATTAGCGGGAGTACCGGGGAGCTGTTTTTT.

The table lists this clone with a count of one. The chain's CDR3 is CAIRPDRMNYEQYF. DNA for the CDR3: TGTGCCATCAGACCCGACAGGATGAACTACGAGCAGTACTTC. The J gene is TRBJ2-7, the V gene TRBV10-3, with D tentatively TRBD1 (6 bases). Trimming took off 6 bases at V and 3 bases at J, with 15 bases between the two ends. This CDR3 is built from 14 residues. CDR1 and CDR2 (germline): ENHRY, SYGVKD.

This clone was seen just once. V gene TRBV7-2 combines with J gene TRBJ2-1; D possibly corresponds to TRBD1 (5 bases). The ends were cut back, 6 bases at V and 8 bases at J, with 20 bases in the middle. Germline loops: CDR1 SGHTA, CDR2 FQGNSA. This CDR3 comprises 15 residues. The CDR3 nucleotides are TGTGCCAGCAGTCTACTGGGCCAGGGTCGGGATGAGCAGTTCTTC. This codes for CASSLLGQGRDEQFF.

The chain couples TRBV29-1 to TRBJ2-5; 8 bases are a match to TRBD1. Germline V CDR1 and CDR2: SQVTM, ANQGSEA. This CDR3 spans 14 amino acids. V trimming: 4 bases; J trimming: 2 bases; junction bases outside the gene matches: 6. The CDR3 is CSVGPGDRQETQYF. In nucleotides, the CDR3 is TGCAGCGTTGGCCCGGGGGACAGGCAAGAGACCCAGTACTTC.

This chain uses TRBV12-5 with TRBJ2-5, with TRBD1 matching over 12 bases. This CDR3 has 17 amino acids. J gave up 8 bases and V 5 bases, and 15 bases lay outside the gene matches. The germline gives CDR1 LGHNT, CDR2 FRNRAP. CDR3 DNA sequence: TGTGCTAGTGGTCCTGCGACCGGGACAGGGGGCGTCTCAACCCAGTACTTC. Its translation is CASGPATGTGGVSTQYF.

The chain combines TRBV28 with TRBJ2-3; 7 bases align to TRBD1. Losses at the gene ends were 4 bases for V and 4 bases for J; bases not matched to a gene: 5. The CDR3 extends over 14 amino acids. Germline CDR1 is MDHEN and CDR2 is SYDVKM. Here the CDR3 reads CASSSTGVADTQYF. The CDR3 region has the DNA TGTGCCAGCAGTTCCACAGGGGTGGCAGATACGCAGTATTTT.

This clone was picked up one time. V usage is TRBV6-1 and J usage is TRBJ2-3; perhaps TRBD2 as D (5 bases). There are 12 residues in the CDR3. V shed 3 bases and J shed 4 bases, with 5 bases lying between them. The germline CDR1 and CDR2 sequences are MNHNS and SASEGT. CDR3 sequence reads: CASSDGADTQYF. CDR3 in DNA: TGTGCCAGCAGTGACGGGGCAGATACGCAGTATTTT.

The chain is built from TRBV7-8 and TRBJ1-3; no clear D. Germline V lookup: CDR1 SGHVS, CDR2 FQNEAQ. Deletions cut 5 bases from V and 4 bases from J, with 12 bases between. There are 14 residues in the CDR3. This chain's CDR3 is CASSPSTRGNTIYF. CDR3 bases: TGTGCCAGCAGCCCCTCTACGCGAGGAAACACCATATATTTT.

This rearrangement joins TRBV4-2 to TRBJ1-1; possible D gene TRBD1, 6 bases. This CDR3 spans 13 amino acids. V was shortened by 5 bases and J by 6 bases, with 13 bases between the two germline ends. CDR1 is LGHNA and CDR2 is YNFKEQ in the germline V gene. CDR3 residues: CASSLQGYAEAFF. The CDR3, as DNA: TGTGCCAGCAGCTTACAGGGTTACGCTGAAGCTTTCTTT.

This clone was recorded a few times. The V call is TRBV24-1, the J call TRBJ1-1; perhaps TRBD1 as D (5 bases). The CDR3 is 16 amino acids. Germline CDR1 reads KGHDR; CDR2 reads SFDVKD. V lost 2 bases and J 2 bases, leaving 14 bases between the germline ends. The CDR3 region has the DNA TGTGCCACCAGTGATTCCCCGGGGGGACCCAACACTGAAGCTTTCTTT. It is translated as CATSDSPGGPNTEAFF.

CDR3: CASSIQGIGGTEAFF. The CDR3, as DNA: TGTGCCAGTAGTATACAGGGGATAGGTGGCACTGAAGCTTTCTTT. The chain combines TRBV19 with TRBJ1-1, with D possibly being TRBD1 (6 bases). Per the germline V gene, CDR1 is LNHDA and CDR2 is SQIVND (reference sequence). CDR3 length: 15 amino acids. With 2 bases removed from V and 4 bases from J, the gap between germline ends came to 14 bases. Variable domain in full (rest from reference TRBV19 and TRBJ1-1): DGGITQSPKYLFRKEGQNVTLSCEQNLNHDAMYWYRQDPGQGLRLIYYSQIVNDFQKGDIAEGYSVSREKKESFPLTVTSAQKNPTAFYLCASSIQGIGGTEAFFGQGTRLTVV.

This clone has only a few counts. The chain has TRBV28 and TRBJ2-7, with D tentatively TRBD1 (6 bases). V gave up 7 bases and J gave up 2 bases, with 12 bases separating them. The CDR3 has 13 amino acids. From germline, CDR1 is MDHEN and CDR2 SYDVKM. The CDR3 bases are TGTGCCAGCACTAGGGACACAGCCTACGAGCAGTACTTC. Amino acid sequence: CASTRDTAYEQYF. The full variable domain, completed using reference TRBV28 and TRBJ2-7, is DVKVTQSSRYLVKRTGEKVFLECVQDMDHENMFWYRQDPGLGLRLIYFSYDVKMKEKGDIPEGYSVSREKKERFSLILESASTNQTSMYLCASTRDTAYEQYFGPGTRLTVT.

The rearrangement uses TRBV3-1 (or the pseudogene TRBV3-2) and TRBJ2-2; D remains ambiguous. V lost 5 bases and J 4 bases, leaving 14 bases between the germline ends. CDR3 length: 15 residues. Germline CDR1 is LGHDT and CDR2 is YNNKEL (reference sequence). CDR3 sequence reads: CASSEPRGLTGELFF. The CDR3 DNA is TGTGCCAGCAGCGAACCCAGAGGCCTCACCGGGGAGCTGTTTTTT.

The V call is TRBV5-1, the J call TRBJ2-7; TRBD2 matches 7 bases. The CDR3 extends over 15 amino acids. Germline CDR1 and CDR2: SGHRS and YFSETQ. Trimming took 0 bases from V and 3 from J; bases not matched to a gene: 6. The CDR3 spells CASSLGLAAFYEQYF. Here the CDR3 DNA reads TGCGCCAGCAGCTTGGGTCTAGCGGCGTTCTACGAGCAGTACTTC.

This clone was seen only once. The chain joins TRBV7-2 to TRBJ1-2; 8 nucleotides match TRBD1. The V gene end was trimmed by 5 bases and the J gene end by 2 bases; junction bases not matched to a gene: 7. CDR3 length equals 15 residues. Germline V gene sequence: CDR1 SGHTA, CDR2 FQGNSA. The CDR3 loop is CASSPRQGLNYGYTF. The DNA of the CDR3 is TGTGCCAGCAGCCCAAGACAGGGGTTGAACTATGGCTACACCTTC.

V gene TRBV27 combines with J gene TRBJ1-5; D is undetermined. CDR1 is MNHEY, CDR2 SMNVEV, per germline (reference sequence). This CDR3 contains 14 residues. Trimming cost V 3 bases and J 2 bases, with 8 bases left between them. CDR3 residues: CASSFSRGNQPQHF. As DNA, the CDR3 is TGTGCCAGCAGTTTTTCGAGGGGCAATCAGCCCCAGCATTTT.